This record looks at one T cell receptor beta chain sequence and its context. As yet, its antigen is unknown. The data were taken from a study of T cells after yellow fever vaccination. The study's findings and limits: Contaminants from the bulk population, in the form of abundant clonotypes, could be found in FACS-sorted repertoires. Post-booster repertoires contained most primary-vaccination clones again (around 97% CD4, 85% to 90% CD8). Clonotypes shared by both compartments, CD4 and CD8, made up a small share.

TCRdb fed the 5' RACE reads into MiXCR, producing one record per CDR3 protein. The sample lists hundreds of thousands of distinct CDR3 sequences, 8.5% to 10% occurring once. Between the trimmed V and J ends, which lost 6 bases and 3 bases, there was a span of 12 bases. This CDR3 has 14 amino acids. The germline CDR1 and CDR2 sequences are SGHAT and FQNNGV. The material sequenced was PBMCs, taken on the day of the first yellow fever vaccination. This sequence originates from a man aged 18 to 29 who received the YFV17D yellow fever vaccine. The chain links TRBV11-2 to TRBJ2-1; D is uncertain. The CDR3, as DNA: TGTGCCAGCAGTTCTTGGACGGACTACAATGAGCAGTTCTTC. Its translation: CASSSWTDYNEQFF.